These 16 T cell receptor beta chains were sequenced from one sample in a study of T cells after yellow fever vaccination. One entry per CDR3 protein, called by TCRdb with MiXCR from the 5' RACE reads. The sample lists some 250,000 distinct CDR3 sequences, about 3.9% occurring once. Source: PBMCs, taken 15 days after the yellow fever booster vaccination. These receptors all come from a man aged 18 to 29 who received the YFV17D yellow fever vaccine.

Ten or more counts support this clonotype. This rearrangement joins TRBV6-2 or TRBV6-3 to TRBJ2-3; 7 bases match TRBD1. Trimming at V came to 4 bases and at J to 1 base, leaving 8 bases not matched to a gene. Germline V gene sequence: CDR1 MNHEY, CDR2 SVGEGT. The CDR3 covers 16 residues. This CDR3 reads CASSSRTGKGTDTQYF. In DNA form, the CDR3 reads TGTGCCAGCAGTTCACGGACAGGCAAAGGCACAGATACGCAGTATTTT.

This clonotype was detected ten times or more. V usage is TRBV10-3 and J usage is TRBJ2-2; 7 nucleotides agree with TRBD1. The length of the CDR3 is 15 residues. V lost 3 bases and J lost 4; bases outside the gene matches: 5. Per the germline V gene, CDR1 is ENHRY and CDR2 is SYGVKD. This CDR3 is CAISEKGAPTGELFF. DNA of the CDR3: TGTGCCATCAGTGAAAAGGGGGCCCCCACCGGGGAGCTGTTTTTT.

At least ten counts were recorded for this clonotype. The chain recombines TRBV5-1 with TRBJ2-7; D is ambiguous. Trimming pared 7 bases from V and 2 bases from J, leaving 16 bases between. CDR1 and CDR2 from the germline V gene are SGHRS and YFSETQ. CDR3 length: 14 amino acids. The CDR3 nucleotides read TGCGCCAGCGGATCGGGCGATTTCACCTACGAGCAGTACTTC. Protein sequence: CASGSGDFTYEQYF.

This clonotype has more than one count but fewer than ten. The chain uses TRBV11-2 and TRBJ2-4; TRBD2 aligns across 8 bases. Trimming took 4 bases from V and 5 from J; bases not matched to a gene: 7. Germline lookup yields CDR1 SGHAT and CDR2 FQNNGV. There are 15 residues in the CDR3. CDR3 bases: TGTGCCAGCAGCTCTTTCCGGGGGGGCGAAAACATTCAGTACTTC. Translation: CASSSFRGGENIQYF.

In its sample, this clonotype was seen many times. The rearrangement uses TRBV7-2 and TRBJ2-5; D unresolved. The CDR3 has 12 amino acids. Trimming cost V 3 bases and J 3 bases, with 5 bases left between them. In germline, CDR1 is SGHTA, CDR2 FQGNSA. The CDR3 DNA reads TGTGCCAGCAGCTTGGTCAAAGAGACCCAGTACTTC. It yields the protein CASSLVKETQYF.

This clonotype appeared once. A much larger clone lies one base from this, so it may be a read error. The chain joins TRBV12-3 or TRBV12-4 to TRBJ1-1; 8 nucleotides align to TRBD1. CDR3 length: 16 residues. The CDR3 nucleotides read TGTGCCAGCTGTTTAGGGCAGGGGGCGTGGGGCACTGAAGCTTTCTTT. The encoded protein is CASCLGQGAWGTEAFF.

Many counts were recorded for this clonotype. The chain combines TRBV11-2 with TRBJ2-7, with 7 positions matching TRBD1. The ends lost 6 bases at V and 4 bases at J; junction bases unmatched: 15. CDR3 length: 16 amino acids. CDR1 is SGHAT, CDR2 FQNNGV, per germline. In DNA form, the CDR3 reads TGTGCCAGCAGGGCCTCTGTTGGGACAGACAATTACGAGCAGTACTTC. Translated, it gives CASRASVGTDNYEQYF.

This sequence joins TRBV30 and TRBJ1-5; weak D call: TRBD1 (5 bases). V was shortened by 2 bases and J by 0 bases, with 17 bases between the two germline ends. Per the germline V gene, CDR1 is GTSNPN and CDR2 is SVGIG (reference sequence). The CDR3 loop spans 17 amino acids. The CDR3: CAWSPPGGVVSNQPQHF. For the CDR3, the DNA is TGTGCCTGGAGTCCCCCCGGGGGGGTAGTTAGCAATCAGCCCCAGCATTTT.

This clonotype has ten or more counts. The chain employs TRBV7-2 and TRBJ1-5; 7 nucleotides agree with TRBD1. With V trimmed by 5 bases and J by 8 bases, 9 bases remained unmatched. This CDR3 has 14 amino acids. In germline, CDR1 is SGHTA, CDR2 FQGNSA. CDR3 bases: TGTGCCAGCAGCCCCGTGGGCAGGGGGGAGCCCCAGCATTTT. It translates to CASSPVGRGEPQHF.

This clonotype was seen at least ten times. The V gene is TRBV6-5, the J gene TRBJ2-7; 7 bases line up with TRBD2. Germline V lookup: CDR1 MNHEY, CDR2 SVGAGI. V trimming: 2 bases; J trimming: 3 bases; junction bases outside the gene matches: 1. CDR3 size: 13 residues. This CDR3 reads CASSYPGGYEQYV. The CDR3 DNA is TGTGCCAGCAGTTACCCGGGGGGCTACGAGCAGTACGTC.

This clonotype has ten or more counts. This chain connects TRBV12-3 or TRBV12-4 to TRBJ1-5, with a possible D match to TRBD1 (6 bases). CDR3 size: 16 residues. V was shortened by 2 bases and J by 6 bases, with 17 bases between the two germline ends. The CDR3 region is CASSLWTARTSQPQHF. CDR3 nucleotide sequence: TGTGCCAGCAGTTTATGGACAGCCAGGACGAGTCAGCCCCAGCATTTT.

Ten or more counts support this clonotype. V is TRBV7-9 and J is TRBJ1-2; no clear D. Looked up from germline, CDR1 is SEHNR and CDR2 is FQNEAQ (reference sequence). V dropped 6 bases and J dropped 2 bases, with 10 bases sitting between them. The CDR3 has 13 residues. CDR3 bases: TGTGCCAGCAGGCCAGCGGGGAACTATGGCTACACCTTC. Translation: CASRPAGNYGYTF. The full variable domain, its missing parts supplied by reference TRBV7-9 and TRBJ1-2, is DTGVSQNPRHKITKRGQNVTFRCDPISEHNRLYWYRQTLGQGPEFLTYFQNEAQLEKSRLLSDRFSAERPKGSFSTLEIQRTEQGDSAMYLCASRPAGNYGYTFGSGTRLTVV.

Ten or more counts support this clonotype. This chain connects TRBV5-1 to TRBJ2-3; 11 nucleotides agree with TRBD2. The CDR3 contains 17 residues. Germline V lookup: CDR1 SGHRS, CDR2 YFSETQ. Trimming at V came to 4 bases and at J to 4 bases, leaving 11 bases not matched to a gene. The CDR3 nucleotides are TGCGCCAGCAGCCCAACTCATAGCGGGGGGGTAGCAGATACGCAGTATTTT. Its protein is CASSPTHSGGVADTQYF.

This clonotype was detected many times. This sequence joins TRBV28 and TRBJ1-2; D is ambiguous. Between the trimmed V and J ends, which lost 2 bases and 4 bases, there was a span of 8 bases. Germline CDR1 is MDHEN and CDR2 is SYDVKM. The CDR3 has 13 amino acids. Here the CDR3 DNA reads TGTGCCAGCAGTTTAACTACTTCCTATGGCTACACCTTC. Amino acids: CASSLTTSYGYTF.

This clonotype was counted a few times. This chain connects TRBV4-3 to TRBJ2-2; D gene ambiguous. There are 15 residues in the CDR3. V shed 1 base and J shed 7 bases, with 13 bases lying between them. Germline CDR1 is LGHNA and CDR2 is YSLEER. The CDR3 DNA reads TGCGCCAGCAGCCAAGCCGCAGCTAGAATCGGGGAGCTGTTTTTT. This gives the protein CASSQAAARIGELFF.

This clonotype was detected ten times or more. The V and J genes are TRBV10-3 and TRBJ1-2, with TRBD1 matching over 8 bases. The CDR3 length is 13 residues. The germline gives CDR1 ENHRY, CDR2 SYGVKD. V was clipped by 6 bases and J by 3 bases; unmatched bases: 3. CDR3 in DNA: TGTGCCATCAGGGTACAGGGGGACTATGGCTACACCTTC. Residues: CAIRVQGDYGYTF.